These 15 T cell receptor beta chains originate from one sample sequenced in a study of post-analysis software for immune sequencing data. Points from the study as a whole: TRBV segments more frequent in patients than in controls numbered several and included TRBV5-6, TRBV5-1 and TRBV20-1.

No antigen has been identified for these receptors. The authors incorporated unique molecular identifiers into the TCR beta cDNA libraries. A single record per CDR3 protein comes from TCRdb applying MiXCR to the PCR reads. The sample holds roughly 430,000 distinct CDR3 sequences, roughly 38% seen once. What was sequenced was blood. The receptors shown here come from a girl aged 2-10 years with multiple sclerosis.

This clonotype was detected a few times. This chain connects TRBV4-2 to TRBJ2-7; maybe TRBD2 (6 bases). The CDR3 contains 18 residues. CDR1 is LGHNA, CDR2 YNFKEQ, per germline. V gave up 1 base and J gave up 3 bases, with 22 bases separating them. CDR3 residues: CASSQVGMREDTYYEQYF. The CDR3 bases are TGTGCCAGCAGCCAAGTGGGGATGAGGGAGGACACCTACTACGAGCAGTACTTC.

This chain links TRBV20-1 with TRBJ2-7; 9 nucleotides match TRBD2. This CDR3 spans 15 amino acids. V shed 3 bases, J shed 1 base, and the junction held 7 bases outside the gene matches. CDR1 DFQATT and CDR2 SNEGSKA come from the germline V gene (reference sequence). CDR3 nucleotide sequence: TGCAGTGCTAGTAATCGGCGGGAGGGTTCCTACGAGCAGTACTTC. Residues: CSASNRREGSYEQYF.

This clonotype was observed a few times. J is TRBJ2-7 and V is TRBV12-3 or TRBV12-4, with D perhaps given as TRBD1 or TRBD2 (6 bases each). Trimming took 5 bases from V and 1 from J, leaving 15 bases between them. The CDR3 is made up of 15 amino acids. For the CDR3, the DNA is TGTGCCAGCAGTATCCGACAGGAGGGTTCCTACGAGCAGTACTTC. This translates into CASSIRQEGSYEQYF.

This chain links TRBV7-8 with TRBJ2-7, with 7 bases fitting TRBD1. Unmatched junction bases numbered 13, after V lost 5 bases and J lost 6 bases. Looked up from germline, CDR1 is SGHVS and CDR2 is FQNEAQ. This CDR3 comprises 15 residues. The CDR3 reads CASSATTGFISEQYF. The CDR3, as DNA: TGTGCCAGCAGCGCAACGACAGGGTTCATCAGCGAGCAGTACTTC.

The rearrangement joins TRBV28 to TRBJ2-5, with 12 bases identical to TRBD2. The end of the DNA is better explained by TRBJ2-7, so the J call may be wrong. This CDR3 has 16 amino acids. Germline V gene sequence: CDR1 MDHEN, CDR2 SYDVKM. In DNA form, the CDR3 reads TGTGCCAGCAGTTTGGTAGTGACTAGCGGGAGTTCCGAGCAGTACTTC. Its protein product is CASSLVVTSGSSEQYF.

The V gene is TRBV11-2, the J gene TRBJ1-4; 11 nucleotides match TRBD1. The CDR3 is 16 residues long. Germline trimming cut 5 bases from V and 8 bases from J; bases unmatched to any gene: 10. Germline V lookup: CDR1 SGHAT, CDR2 FQNNGV. The CDR3 protein is CASSITTGTGGEKLFF. The CDR3 coding sequence is TGTGCCAGCAGCATTACAACCGGGACAGGGGGAGAAAAACTGTTTTTT.

This clonotype was picked up a small number of times. The CDR3 region is CASSYSIPNEQFF. CDR3 nucleotides: TGTGCCAGCAGTTACTCGATCCCGAATGAGCAGTTCTTC. J is TRBJ2-1 and V is TRBV6-5; D not resolved. Deletions cut 0 bases from V and 7 bases from J, with 7 bases between. The germline CDR1 and CDR2 sequences are MNHEY and SVGAGI. This CDR3 region has 13 residues.

This clonotype has more than one count but fewer than ten. This chain uses TRBV21-1 with TRBJ2-3; the table's TRBD2 call for D was not verified on the DNA. TRBV21-1 is described as a pseudogene. This CDR3 contains 16 residues. The CDR3 spells CASSSRRKRGASTQYF. CDR3 in DNA: TGTGCCAGCAGCAGCAGACGAAAGCGGGGGGCCTCTACGCAGTATTTT.

This chain links TRBV9 with TRBJ2-5, with D possibly matching TRBD2 (6 bases). There are 13 residues in the CDR3. Germline loops: CDR1 SGDLS, CDR2 YYNGEE. V lost 0 bases to trimming and J lost 7 bases, with 10 bases between them. DNA of the CDR3: TGTGCCAGCAGCGTAGAGGTCGGGGGGACCCAGTACTTC. It is translated as CASSVEVGGTQYF.

The chain employs TRBV5-8 and TRBJ2-7; 8 nucleotides align to TRBD1. There are 17 residues in the CDR3. Germline CDR1 reads SGHTS; CDR2 reads YDEGEE. With 4 bases clipped from V and 3 bases from J, the junction kept 15 bases outside the gene matches. This CDR3 reads CASSPEVQQGASYEQYF. As DNA, the CDR3 is TGTGCCAGCAGCCCGGAGGTGCAGCAGGGGGCGAGCTACGAGCAGTACTTC.

In this sample, this clonotype turned up a few times. V is TRBV28 and J is TRBJ1-2; 7 bases are a match to TRBD1. Germline loops: CDR1 MDHEN, CDR2 SYDVKM. The CDR3 sequence is 14 residues long. Trimming took 6 bases from V and 7 from J; bases not matched to a gene: 11. The CDR3, as DNA: TGTGCCAGCAGAACTTCAGACAGGGTGTTTGGCTACACCTTC. Its translation is CASRTSDRVFGYTF.

This clonotype was counted only a few times. The V call is TRBV10-1, the J call TRBJ2-7; 7 bases are a match to TRBD1. The germline CDR1 and CDR2 sequences are WNHNN and SYGVQD (reference sequence). The CDR3 consists of 13 residues. Trimming cost V 5 bases and J 3 bases; bases outside gene matches: 4. CDR3 protein: CASSMTGSYEQYF. CDR3 nucleotide sequence: TGCGCCAGCAGTATGACAGGGAGCTACGAGCAGTACTTC.

The V and J genes are TRBV20-1 and TRBJ1-1, with a tentative D call TRBD1 (5 bases). The ends were cut back, 6 bases at V and 7 bases at J, with 15 bases in the middle. The CDR3 has 12 residues. The germline V gene has CDR1 DFQATT and CDR2 SNEGSKA (reference sequence). The CDR3 protein is CSAGRKDGEAFF. CDR3 in DNA: TGCAGTGCGGGACGGAAGGACGGTGAAGCTTTCTTT.

The chain carries TRBV7-9 and TRBJ1-1; D possibly corresponds to TRBD1 (6 bases). This CDR3 has 13 residues. The V gene lost 5 bases and the J gene lost 8 bases, with 15 bases spanning the gap. Germline CDR1 SEHNR, CDR2 FQNEAQ (reference sequence). DNA of the CDR3: TGTGCCAGCAGCGGCTCAGGGGTAAGGGAAGCTTTCTTT. This sequence encodes CASSGSGVREAFF.

This clonotype has a handful of counts. V and J are TRBV20-1 and TRBJ1-2; TRBD1 matches 7 bases. CDR1 DFQATT and CDR2 SNEGSKA come from the germline V gene (reference sequence). Losses at the gene ends were 0 bases for V and 5 bases for J; bases not matched to a gene: 3. The length of the CDR3 is 13 residues. The DNA for the CDR3 is TGCAGTGCTAGAGATATACAGGGGTATGGCTACACCTTC. It specifies CSARDIQGYGYTF.